The 14 T cell receptor beta chains below were found in one sample sequenced in a study of T cell responses to AZD1222 COVID-19 vaccine. Sequenced by immunoSEQ multiplex PCR; TCRdb stores in-frame clones only, minus some. Altogether 90,000 to 140,000 clones are present, 85% to 90% being singletons, with the ten largest covering more than 9%. The sequences come from peripheral blood, collected on day 0 of AZD1222 vaccination. All receptors come from an adult in good health.

The chain joins TRBV29-1 to TRBJ1-2; TRBD1 matches 10 bases. The CDR3 totals 14 residues. CDR1 is SQVTM, CDR2 ANQGSEA, per germline. V lost 3 bases, J lost 6 bases, and 7 bases stayed unmatched. In nucleotides, the CDR3 is TGCAGCGTTGACACTGACAGGGGGCGAAATGGCTACACCTTC. As protein: CSVDTDRGRNGYTF.

This chain uses TRBV7-8 with TRBJ2-7; possibly TRBD1 or TRBD2 for D (7 bases each). Trimming cost V 0 bases and J 2 bases, with 23 bases left between them. Germline V gives CDR1 SGHVS, CDR2 FQNEAQ. This CDR3 is built from 19 residues. CDR3 DNA: TGTGCCAGCAGCTTAGCATGGATTATTAAGACAGGGAGGGCCTACGAGCAGTACTTC. Translating gives CASSLAWIIKTGRAYEQYF. The whole variable domain, filled in from reference TRBV7-8 and TRBJ2-7, reads GAGVSQSPRYKVAKRGQDVALRCDPISGHVSLFWYQQALGQGPEFLTYFQNEAQLDKSGLPSDRFFAERPEGSVSTLKIQRTQQEDSAVYLCASSLAWIIKTGRAYEQYFGPGTRLTVT.

This chain uses TRBV27 with TRBJ1-2; D call uncertain. V lost 6 bases to trimming and J lost 7 bases, with 15 bases between them. Germline-derived CDR1 and CDR2 are MNHEY and SMNVEV (reference sequence). CDR3 length equals 13 residues. CDR3 in DNA: TGTGCCAGCAGCGGGCAAGCCTCGCGTGGCTACACCTTC. Translating gives CASSGQASRGYTF.

This chain connects TRBV9 to TRBJ2-5; D is possibly TRBD2 (5 bases). Germline V gene lookup returns CDR1 SGDLS and CDR2 YYNGEE. Trimming stripped 0 bases from V and 2 bases from J, with 14 bases between. The CDR3 is 16 residues long. CDR3 region: CASSVGPSSRQETQYF. The CDR3 bases are TGTGCCAGCAGCGTAGGGCCTAGCTCACGTCAAGAGACCCAGTACTTC.

Comment on this clone: At one end, the junction sequence differs from germline, possibly due to a read error. The chain couples TRBV7-2 to TRBJ2-7; 11 nucleotides align to TRBD2. The germline V gene has CDR1 SGHTA and CDR2 FQGNSA. CDR3 size: 15 residues. The CDR3 loop reads CASRLAGGPGYEQYF. CDR3 sequence (DNA): TGTGCCAGCAGATTAGCGGGAGGGCCCGGTTACGAGCAGTACTTC.

V and J are TRBV25-1 and TRBJ1-5; TRBD1 aligns across 8 bases. Looked up from germline, CDR1 is MGHDK and CDR2 is SYGVNS. There are 14 residues in the CDR3. J lost 5 bases, V lost 5 bases, and 5 bases had no gene match. CDR3 sequence reads: CASSPGQAHQPQHF. DNA of the CDR3: TGTGCCAGCAGTCCGGGACAGGCGCATCAGCCCCAGCATTTT.

This clone was detected only once. The chain couples TRBV7-9 to TRBJ2-7; 11 bases line up with TRBD1. Looked up from germline, CDR1 is SEHNR and CDR2 is FQNEAQ (reference sequence). This CDR3 spans 14 amino acids. V lost 5 bases and J lost 3; bases outside the gene matches: 3. The CDR3 nucleotides read TGTGCCAGCAGCCGCGGGACAGGGGGCTACGAGCAGTACTTC. Its protein is CASSRGTGGYEQYF.

The rearrangement uses TRBV6-4 and TRBJ2-7; TRBD1 might be the D (6 bases). This CDR3 region has 17 residues. V was cut by 8 bases and J by 1 base, with 24 bases left in between. Per the germline V gene, CDR1 is MRHNA and CDR2 is SNTAGT. The CDR3 here is CASPPGWDIFYSYEQYF. In DNA form, the CDR3 reads TGTGCCAGCCCTCCCGGCTGGGACATATTTTATTCCTACGAGCAGTACTTC.

This clone is labeled medium-sized. The CDR3 region is CASSPEYQETQYF. CDR3 coding DNA: TGTGCCAGCAGTCCCGAGTACCAAGAGACCCAGTACTTC. The V and J genes are TRBV9 and TRBJ2-5; D remains unclear. This CDR3 comprises 13 residues. Germline V gives CDR1 SGDLS, CDR2 YYNGEE. Trimming removed 5 bases at V and 0 bases at J, with 8 bases between.

The count of this clone is one. The V call is TRBV29-1, the J call TRBJ2-3; the D gene is possibly TRBD2 (6 bases). The V end was cut by 5 bases, the J end by 4 bases, with 16 bases between. In germline, CDR1 is SQVTM, CDR2 ANQGSEA. This CDR3 is built from 14 residues. The CDR3 nucleotides read TGCAGCGTTCGAAGGGGTAGCGGAGCAGATACGCAGTATTTT. It translates to CSVRRGSGADTQYF.

V usage is TRBV6-1 and J usage is TRBJ1-5, with TRBD1 matching over 8 bases. Germline CDR1 and CDR2: MNHNS and SASEGT. V lost 3 bases, J lost 6 bases, and 7 bases stayed unmatched. This CDR3 is built from 15 residues. CDR3 sequence reads: CASSEAGGLFQPQHF. The CDR3 DNA sequence: TGTGCCAGCAGTGAGGCAGGGGGCTTGTTTCAGCCCCAGCATTTT.

The chain joins TRBV20-1 to TRBJ2-4; 9 bases align to TRBD2. The junction had 4 bases not matched to a gene; V was cut back by 3 bases and J by 4 bases. Germline CDR1 DFQATT, CDR2 SNEGSKA (reference sequence). CDR3 length: 14 residues. CDR3 nucleotides: TGCAGTGCTAGTAGCGGGAGTTGGAAAAACATTCAGTACTTC. Residues: CSASSGSWKNIQYF.

The gene calls are TRBV3-1 (or the pseudogene TRBV3-2) and TRBJ1-1; D is undetermined. Trimming cost V 4 bases and J 8 bases, with 20 bases left between them. The germline V gene encodes CDR1 LGHDT and CDR2 YNNKEL (reference sequence). The CDR3 loop spans 15 amino acids. CDR3 protein: CASSPQLPEIGEAFF. The DNA for the CDR3 is TGTGCCAGCAGCCCACAGCTACCAGAAATAGGCGAAGCTTTCTTT.

This sequence joins TRBV11-3 and TRBJ2-1; 8 bases are shared with TRBD2. Germline values: CDR1 SGHNT, CDR2 YENEEA. There are 17 residues in the CDR3. V lost 4 bases to trimming and J lost 5 bases; unmatched junction nucleotides: 13. The CDR3 protein is CASSSPLGSGTNNEQFF. The DNA of the CDR3 is TGTGCCAGCAGCTCCCCCCTGGGTAGCGGGACTAACAATGAGCAGTTCTTC.